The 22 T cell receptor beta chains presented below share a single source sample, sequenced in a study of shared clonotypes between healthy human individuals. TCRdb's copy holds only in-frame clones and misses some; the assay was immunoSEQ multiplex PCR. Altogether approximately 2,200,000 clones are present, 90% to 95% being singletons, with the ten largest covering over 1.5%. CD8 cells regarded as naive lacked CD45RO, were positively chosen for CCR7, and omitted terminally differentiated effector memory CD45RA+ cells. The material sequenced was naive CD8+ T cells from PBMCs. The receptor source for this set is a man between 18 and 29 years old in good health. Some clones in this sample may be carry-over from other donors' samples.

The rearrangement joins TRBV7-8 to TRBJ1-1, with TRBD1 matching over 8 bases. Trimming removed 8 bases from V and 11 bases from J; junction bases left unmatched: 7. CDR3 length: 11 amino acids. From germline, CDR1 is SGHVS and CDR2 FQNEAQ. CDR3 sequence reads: CASFRTGRAFF. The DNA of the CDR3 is TGTGCCAGCTTCCGGACAGGGAGGGCTTTCTTT.

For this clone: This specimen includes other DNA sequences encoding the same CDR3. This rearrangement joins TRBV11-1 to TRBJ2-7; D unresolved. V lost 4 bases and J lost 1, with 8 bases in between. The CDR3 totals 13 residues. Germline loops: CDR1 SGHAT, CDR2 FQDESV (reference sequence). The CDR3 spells CASSWRESYEQYF. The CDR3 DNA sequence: TGTGCCAGCAGCTGGAGAGAGTCCTACGAGCAGTACTTC.

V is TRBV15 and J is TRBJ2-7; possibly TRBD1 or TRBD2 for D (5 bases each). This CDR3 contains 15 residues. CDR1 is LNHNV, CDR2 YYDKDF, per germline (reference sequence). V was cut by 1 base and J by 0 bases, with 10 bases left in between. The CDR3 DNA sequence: TGTGCCACCAGCAGAGGGGGACGCTTCTCCTACGAGCAGTACTTC. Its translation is CATSRGGRFSYEQYF.

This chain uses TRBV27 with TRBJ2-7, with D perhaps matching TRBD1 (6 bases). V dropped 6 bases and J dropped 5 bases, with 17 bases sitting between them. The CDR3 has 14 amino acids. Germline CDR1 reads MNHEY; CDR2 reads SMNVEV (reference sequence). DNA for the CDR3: TGTGCCAGCAGCCTTCTGGGGGCTCTCGACGAGCAGTACTTC. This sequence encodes CASSLLGALDEQYF.

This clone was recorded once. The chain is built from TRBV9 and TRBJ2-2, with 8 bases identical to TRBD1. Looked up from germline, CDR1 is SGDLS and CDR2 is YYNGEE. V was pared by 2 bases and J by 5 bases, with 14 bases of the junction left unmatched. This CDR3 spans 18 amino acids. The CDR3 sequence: CASSVRASGTGSTGELFF. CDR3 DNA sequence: TGTGCCAGCAGCGTCCGTGCCTCCGGGACAGGATCGACCGGGGAGCTGTTTTTT.

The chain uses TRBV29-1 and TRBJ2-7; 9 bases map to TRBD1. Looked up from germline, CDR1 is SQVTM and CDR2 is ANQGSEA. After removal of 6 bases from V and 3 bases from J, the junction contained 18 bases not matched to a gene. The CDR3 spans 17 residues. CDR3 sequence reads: CSVPAIGQGNLRYEQYF. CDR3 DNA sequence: TGCAGCGTCCCTGCGATCGGACAGGGGAACTTACGCTACGAGCAGTACTTC.

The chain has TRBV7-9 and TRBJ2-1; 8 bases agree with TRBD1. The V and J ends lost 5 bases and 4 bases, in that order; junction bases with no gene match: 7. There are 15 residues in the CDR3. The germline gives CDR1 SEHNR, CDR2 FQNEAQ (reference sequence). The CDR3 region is CASSTRTGIYNEQFF. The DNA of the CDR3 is TGTGCCAGCAGCACAAGGACAGGGATTTACAATGAGCAGTTCTTC.

As DNA, the CDR3 is TGTGCCAGCAGTTACACGGGGGTGGGCACTGAAGCTTTCTTT. Translating it yields CASSYTGVGTEAFF. The chain joins TRBV6-5 to TRBJ1-1; D might be TRBD1 (5 bases). Per germline, CDR1 MNHEY and CDR2 SVGAGI. V was trimmed by 2 bases and J by 4 bases, leaving 11 bases between them. This CDR3 has 14 amino acids.

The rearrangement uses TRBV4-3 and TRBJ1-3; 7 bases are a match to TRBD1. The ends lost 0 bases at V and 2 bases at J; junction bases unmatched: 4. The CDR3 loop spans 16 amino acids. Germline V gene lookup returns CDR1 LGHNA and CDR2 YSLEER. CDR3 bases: TGCGCCAGCAGCCAAGATGGGACAGCCGCTGGAAACACCATATATTTT. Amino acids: CASSQDGTAAGNTIYF.

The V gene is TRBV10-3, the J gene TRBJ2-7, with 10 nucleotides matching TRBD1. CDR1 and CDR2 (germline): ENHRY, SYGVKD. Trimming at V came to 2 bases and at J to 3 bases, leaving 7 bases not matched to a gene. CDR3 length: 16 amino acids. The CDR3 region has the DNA TGTGCCATCAGTGAGCCCGACAGGGGGCAACTCTACGAGCAGTACTTC. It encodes CAISEPDRGQLYEQYF.

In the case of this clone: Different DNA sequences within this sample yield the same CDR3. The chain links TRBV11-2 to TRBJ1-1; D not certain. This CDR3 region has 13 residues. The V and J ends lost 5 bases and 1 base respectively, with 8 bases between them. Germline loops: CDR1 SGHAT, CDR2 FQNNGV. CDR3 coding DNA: TGTGCCAGCAGCCCGACCGAGAACACTGAAGCTTTCTTT. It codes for CASSPTENTEAFF.

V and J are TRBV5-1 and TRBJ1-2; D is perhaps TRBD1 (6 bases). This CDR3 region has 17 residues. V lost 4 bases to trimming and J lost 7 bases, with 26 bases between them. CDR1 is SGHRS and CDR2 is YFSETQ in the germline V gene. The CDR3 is CASSGSVETGGFGGYTF. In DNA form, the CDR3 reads TGCGCCAGCAGCGGATCCGTGGAGACAGGCGGTTTTGGTGGCTACACCTTC.

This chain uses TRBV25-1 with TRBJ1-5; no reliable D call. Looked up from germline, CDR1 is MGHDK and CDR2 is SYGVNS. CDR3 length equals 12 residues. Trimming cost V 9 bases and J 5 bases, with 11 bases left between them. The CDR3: CASLRVYQPQHF. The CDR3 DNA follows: TGTGCCAGTCTCAGAGTTTATCAGCCCCAGCATTTT.

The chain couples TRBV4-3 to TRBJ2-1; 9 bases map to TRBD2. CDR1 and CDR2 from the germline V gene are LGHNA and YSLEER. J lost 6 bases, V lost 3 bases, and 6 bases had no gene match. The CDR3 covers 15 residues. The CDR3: CASSHGTSQANEQFF. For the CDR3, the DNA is TGCGCCAGCAGCCACGGGACTAGCCAGGCCAATGAGCAGTTCTTC.

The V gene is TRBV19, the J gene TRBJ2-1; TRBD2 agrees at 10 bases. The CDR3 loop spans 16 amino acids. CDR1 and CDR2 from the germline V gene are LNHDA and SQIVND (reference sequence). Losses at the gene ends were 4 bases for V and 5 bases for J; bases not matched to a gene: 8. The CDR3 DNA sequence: TGTGCCAGTAGTACCGCGGGACTAGCGTGGCACAATGAGCAGTTCTTC. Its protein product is CASSTAGLAWHNEQFF. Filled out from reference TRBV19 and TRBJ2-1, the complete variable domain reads DGGITQSPKYLFRKEGQNVTLSCEQNLNHDAMYWYRQDPGQGLRLIYYSQIVNDFQKGDIAEGYSVSREKKESFPLTVTSAQKNPTAFYLCASSTAGLAWHNEQFFGPGTRLTVL.

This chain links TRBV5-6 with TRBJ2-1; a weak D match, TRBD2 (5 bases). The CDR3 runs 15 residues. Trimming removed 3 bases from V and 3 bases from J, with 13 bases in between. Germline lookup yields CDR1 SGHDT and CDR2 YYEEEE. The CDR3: CASSSERGVYNEQFF. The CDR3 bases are TGTGCCAGCAGCTCCGAACGGGGAGTCTACAATGAGCAGTTCTTC.

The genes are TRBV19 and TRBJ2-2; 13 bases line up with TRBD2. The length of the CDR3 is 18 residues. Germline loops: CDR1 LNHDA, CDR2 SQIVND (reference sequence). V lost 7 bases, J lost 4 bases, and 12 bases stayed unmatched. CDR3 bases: TGTGCCAGTACTCCCGGACTAGCGGGAGTTTTCGGCACCGGGGAGCTGTTTTTT. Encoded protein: CASTPGLAGVFGTGELFF.

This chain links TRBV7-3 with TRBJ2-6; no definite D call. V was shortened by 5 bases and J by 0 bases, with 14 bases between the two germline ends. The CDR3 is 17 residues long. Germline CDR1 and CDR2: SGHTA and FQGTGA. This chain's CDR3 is CASSDTPALSGANVLTF. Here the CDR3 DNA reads TGTGCCAGCAGCGATACACCCGCTCTCTCTGGGGCCAACGTCCTGACTTTC.

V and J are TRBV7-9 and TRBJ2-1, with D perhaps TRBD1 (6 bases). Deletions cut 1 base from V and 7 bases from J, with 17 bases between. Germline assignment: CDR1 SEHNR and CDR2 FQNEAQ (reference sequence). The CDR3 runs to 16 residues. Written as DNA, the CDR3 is TGTGCCAGCAGCTTAGAATTTACAGGGCCAAGGAATGAGCAGTTCTTC. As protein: CASSLEFTGPRNEQFF.

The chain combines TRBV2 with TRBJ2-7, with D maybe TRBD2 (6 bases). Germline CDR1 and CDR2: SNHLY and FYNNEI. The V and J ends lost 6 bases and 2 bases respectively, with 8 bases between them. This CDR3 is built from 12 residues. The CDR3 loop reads CASRWTTYEQYF. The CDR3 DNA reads TGTGCCAGCAGGTGGACTACCTACGAGCAGTACTTC. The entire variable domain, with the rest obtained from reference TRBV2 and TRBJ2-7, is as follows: EPEVTQTPSHQVTQMGQEVILRCVPISNHLYFYWYRQILGQKVEFLVSFYNNEISEKSEIFDDQFSVERPDGSNFTLKIRSTKLEDSAMYFCASRWTTYEQYFGPGTRLTVT.

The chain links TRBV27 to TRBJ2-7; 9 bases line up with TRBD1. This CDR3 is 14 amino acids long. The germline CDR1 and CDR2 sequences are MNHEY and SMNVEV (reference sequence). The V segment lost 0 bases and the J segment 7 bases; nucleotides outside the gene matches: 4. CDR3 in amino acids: CASSLSQGAREQYF. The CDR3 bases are TGTGCCAGCAGTTTATCACAGGGGGCGCGGGAGCAGTACTTC.

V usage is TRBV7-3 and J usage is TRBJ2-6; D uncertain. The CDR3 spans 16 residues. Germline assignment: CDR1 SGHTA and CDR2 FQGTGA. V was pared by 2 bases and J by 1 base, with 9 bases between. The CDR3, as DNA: TGTGCCAGCAGCTTAGCTTCTTGGTCTGGGGCCAACGTCCTGACTTTC. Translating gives CASSLASWSGANVLTF.